This TCR beta chain was recorded in a study of T-cell reconstitution after alpha-beta-depleted transplantation in children. Overall study findings and caveats: A year had passed since transplant, and T-cell counts and diversity by then came mostly from newly produced T cells. After transplant, at about two months, alpha-beta T cells were reportedly derived from several hundred expanded graft clones.

Preparation of the TCRbeta library was carried out with unique molecular identifiers. TCRdb fed the PCR reads into MiXCR, producing one record per CDR3 protein. The data contain almost 250,000 distinct CDR3 sequences, about 25% of them seen just once; the ten biggest clones take up approximately 2.5%. The V and J ends lost 5 bases and 2 bases, in that order; junction bases with no gene match: 14. Looked up from germline, CDR1 is SGHAT and CDR2 is FQNNGV. The CDR3 is 19 residues long. In regard to this clonotype: The antigen remains unidentified.

The clonotype originates from a girl aged 2 to 9 with Fanconi anemia, due to receive a stem cell transplant. The specimen was PBMCs, collected before TCRalphabeta/CD19-depleted stem cell transplant. The rearrangement joins TRBV11-2 to TRBJ2-7; TRBD2 matches at 14 bases. DNA of the CDR3: TGTGCCAGCAGCCACCGACCGCCGGGACTAGCGGGGGCCGCCTACGAGCAGTACTTC. Translation: CASSHRPPGLAGAAYEQYF.